This TCR beta chain was captured by sequencing in a study of cytomegalovirus exposure and HLA in healthy donors. The germline gives CDR1 SGHDN, CDR2 FVKESK. The V end was cut by 0 bases, the J end by 2 bases, with 8 bases between. The CDR3 loop spans 14 amino acids. 60 Vbeta and 13 Jbeta primers were used in PCR. Sequencing used immunoSEQ multiplex PCR; TCRdb keeps in-frame clones, though not all of them. This table holds under 200,000 clones, about 71% found once. Whereas donors were nominally healthy upon sampling, unrecorded immune exposures were probable. Sequenced sample: PBMCs. V usage is TRBV14 and J usage is TRBJ2-7, with D hard to call. This clonotype originated in a woman aged 30 to 39 in good health and CMV-seronegative. The chain's CDR3 is CASSQDYRPYEQYF. CDR3 nucleotide sequence: TGTGCCAGCAGCCAAGACTACAGACCCTACGAGCAGTACTTC. Together with reference TRBV14 and TRBJ2-7, the CDR3 gives the full variable domain: EAGVTQFPSHSVIEKGQTVTLRCDPISGHDNLYWYRRVMGKEIKFLLHFVKESKQDESGMPNNRFLAERTGGTYSTLKVQPAELEDSGVYFCASSQDYRPYEQYFGPGTRLTVT.